One sample yielded the 12 T cell receptor beta chains listed below, sequenced in a study of blood T cell repertoires in COVID-19. The repertoire was sequenced with immunoSEQ multiplex PCR; TCRdb's copy has only in-frame clones and lacks some. The table lists approximately 97,000 clones, roughly 87% of them singletons, with about 5.7% in the top ten. Sequences were obtained from peripheral blood. The receptors here all came from a woman aged 50 to 60 with COVID-19, enrolled during active disease.

This clone was counted a single time. This chain connects TRBV18 to TRBJ2-7; possibly TRBD1 for D (7 bases). The CDR3 has 15 residues. The V end lost 3 bases, the J end lost 3 bases, and 15 bases lay between the germline ends. CDR1 is KGHSH, CDR2 LQKENI, per germline. The CDR3 is CASSPLQGGNYEQYF. Here the CDR3 DNA reads TGTGCCAGCTCACCGTTGCAGGGGGGTAACTACGAGCAGTACTTC.

The CDR3 here is CASSPGGSDTQYF. Written as DNA, the CDR3 is TGTGCCAGCAGTCCGGGGGGTTCAGATACGCAGTATTTT. The rearrangement joins TRBV28 to TRBJ2-3; 7 nucleotides agree with TRBD2. J was trimmed by 4 bases and V by 5 bases; bases with no gene match: 3. This CDR3 has 13 amino acids. Germline V lookup: CDR1 MDHEN, CDR2 SYDVKM.

The chain links TRBV30 to TRBJ1-1, with D uncertain. Germline CDR1 and CDR2: GTSNPN and SVGIG (reference sequence). V was pared by 0 bases and J by 0 bases, with 11 bases between. This CDR3 is built from 15 residues. The CDR3 nucleotides are TGTGCCTGGAGTGTACAAACGGGGATGAACACTGAAGCTTTCTTT. Protein product: CAWSVQTGMNTEAFF. Looking up the rest from reference TRBV30 and TRBJ1-1 gives the full variable domain: SQTIHQWPATLVQPVGSPLSLECTVEGTSNPNLYWYRQAAGRGLQLLFYSVGIGQISSEVPQNLSASRPQDRQFILSSKKLLLSDSGFYLCAWSVQTGMNTEAFFGQGTRLTVV.

The V gene is TRBV19, the J gene TRBJ1-1; 8 nucleotides match TRBD1. Germline loops: CDR1 LNHDA, CDR2 SQIVND (reference sequence). The CDR3 totals 15 residues. V lost 3 bases, J lost 4 bases, and 7 bases stayed unmatched. The CDR3 bases are TGTGCCAGTAGTATTCAGGGGGCGCAAGGCACTGAAGCTTTCTTT. Its protein product is CASSIQGAQGTEAFF.

The chain joins TRBV10-1 to TRBJ2-5; TRBD2 matches 16 bases. Trimming took 6 bases from V and 1 from J; bases not matched to a gene: 2. This CDR3 contains 16 residues. CDR1 is WNHNN, CDR2 SYGVQD, per germline (reference sequence). The CDR3 coding sequence is TGCGCCAGCAGGGGACTAGCGGGGGGGCCCCAAGAGACCCAGTACTTC. Residues: CASRGLAGGPQETQYF.

This chain links TRBV5-4 with TRBJ2-2, with D tentatively TRBD1 (5 bases). Trimming stripped 1 base from V and 7 bases from J, with 14 bases between. Germline V gene lookup returns CDR1 SGHNT and CDR2 YYREEE (reference sequence). The CDR3 sequence is 15 residues long. The chain's CDR3 is CASSLRGWGNGELFF. The CDR3 DNA follows: TGTGCCAGCAGCTTGAGGGGATGGGGCAACGGGGAGCTGTTTTTT.

This clone was seen only a few times. The V call is TRBV7-9, the J call TRBJ1-6; tentatively, D is TRBD1 (5 bases). This CDR3 contains 15 residues. Per the germline V gene, CDR1 is SEHNR and CDR2 is FQNEAQ (reference sequence). V lost 2 bases to trimming and J lost 4 bases, with 9 bases between them. The CDR3 loop is CASSLSQGYNSPLHF. DNA for the CDR3: TGTGCCAGCAGCTTATCGCAGGGTTATAATTCACCCCTCCACTTT.

The rearrangement links TRBV19 to TRBJ2-7, with 11 positions matching TRBD2. Trimming cost V 4 bases and J 0 bases; bases outside gene matches: 11. The CDR3 loop spans 18 amino acids. Germline V lookup: CDR1 LNHDA, CDR2 SQIVND (reference sequence). CDR3 bases: TGTGCCAGTAGTACCCGAATCGGACTAGCGGGTAACTCCTACGAGCAGTACTTC. It translates to CASSTRIGLAGNSYEQYF. The whole variable domain, remainder taken from reference TRBV19 and TRBJ2-7, is DGGITQSPKYLFRKEGQNVTLSCEQNLNHDAMYWYRQDPGQGLRLIYYSQIVNDFQKGDIAEGYSVSREKKESFPLTVTSAQKNPTAFYLCASSTRIGLAGNSYEQYFGPGTRLTVT.

V usage is TRBV2 and J usage is TRBJ1-5, with a possible D match to TRBD1 (6 bases). With 7 bases removed from V and 0 bases from J, the gap between germline ends came to 13 bases. The CDR3 runs 15 residues. Germline-derived CDR1 and CDR2 are SNHLY and FYNNEI. As DNA, the CDR3 is TGTGCCAGCAAAAGGGGGGGAGATAGCAATCAGCCCCAGCATTTT. Translation gives CASKRGGDSNQPQHF.

The gene calls are TRBV6-2 or TRBV6-3 and TRBJ2-7, with TRBD1 matching over 7 bases. The CDR3 length is 14 residues. The germline V gene has CDR1 MNHEY and CDR2 SVGEGT. V gave up 5 bases and J gave up 7 bases; unmatched junction bases: 11. The CDR3 bases are TGTGCCAGCAGTACCATGACAGGGTCGGAGGAGCAGTACTTC. Translated: CASSTMTGSEEQYF.

This chain uses TRBV7-8 with TRBJ2-3; 14 nucleotides agree with TRBD2. V lost 4 bases to trimming and J lost 4 bases; unmatched junction nucleotides: 4. Germline V gene sequence: CDR1 SGHVS, CDR2 FQNEAQ. The CDR3 runs to 16 residues. The CDR3 DNA follows: TGTGCCAGCAGCTCAGGACTAGCGGGGGGAGCAGATACGCAGTATTTT. It encodes CASSSGLAGGADTQYF. The full variable domain, its missing parts supplied by reference TRBV7-8 and TRBJ2-3, is GAGVSQSPRYKVAKRGQDVALRCDPISGHVSLFWYQQALGQGPEFLTYFQNEAQLDKSGLPSDRFFAERPEGSVSTLKIQRTQQEDSAVYLCASSSGLAGGADTQYFGPGTRLTVL.

The chain carries TRBV5-1 and TRBJ2-2, with unresolved D. Germline V gives CDR1 SGHRS, CDR2 YFSETQ. This CDR3 has 15 residues. With 0 bases removed from V and 1 base from J, the gap between germline ends came to 7 bases. The CDR3 bases are TGCGCCAGCAGCTTGGATTATAGGAACACCGGGGAGCTGTTTTTT. Protein sequence: CASSLDYRNTGELFF. Looking up the rest from reference TRBV5-1 and TRBJ2-2 gives the full variable domain: KAGVTQTPRYLIKTRGQQVTLSCSPISGHRSVSWYQQTPGQGLQFLFEYFSETQRNKGNFPGRFSGRQFSNSRSEMNVSTLELGDSALYLCASSLDYRNTGELFFGEGSRLTVL.